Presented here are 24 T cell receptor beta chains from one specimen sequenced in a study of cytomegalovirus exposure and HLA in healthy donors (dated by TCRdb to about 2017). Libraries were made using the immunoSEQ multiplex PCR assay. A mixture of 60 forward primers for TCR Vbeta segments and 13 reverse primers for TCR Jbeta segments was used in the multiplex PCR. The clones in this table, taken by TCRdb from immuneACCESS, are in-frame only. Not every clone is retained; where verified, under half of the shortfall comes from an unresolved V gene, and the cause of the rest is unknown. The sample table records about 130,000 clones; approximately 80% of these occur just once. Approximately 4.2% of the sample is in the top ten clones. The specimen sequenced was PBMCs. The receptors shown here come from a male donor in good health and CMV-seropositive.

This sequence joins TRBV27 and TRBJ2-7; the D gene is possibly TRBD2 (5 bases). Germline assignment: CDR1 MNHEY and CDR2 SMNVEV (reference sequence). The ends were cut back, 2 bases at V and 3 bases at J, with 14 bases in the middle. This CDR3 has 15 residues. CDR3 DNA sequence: TGTGCCAGCAGTTTACACCTCGGGGAGATCTACGAGCAGTACTTC. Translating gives CASSLHLGEIYEQYF.

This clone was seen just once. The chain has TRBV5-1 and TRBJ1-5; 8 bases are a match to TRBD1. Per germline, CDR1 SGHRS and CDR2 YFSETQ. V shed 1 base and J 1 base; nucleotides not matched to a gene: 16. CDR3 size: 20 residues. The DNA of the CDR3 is TGCGCCAGCAGCTTGATGACCCTTGGGGACAGGAAGGGGAGCAATCAGCCCCAGCATTTT. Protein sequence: CASSLMTLGDRKGSNQPQHF. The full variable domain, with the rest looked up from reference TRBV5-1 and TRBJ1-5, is KAGVTQTPRYLIKTRGQQVTLSCSPISGHRSVSWYQQTPGQGLQFLFEYFSETQRNKGNFPGRFSGRQFSNSRSEMNVSTLELGDSALYLCASSLMTLGDRKGSNQPQHFGDGTRLSIL.

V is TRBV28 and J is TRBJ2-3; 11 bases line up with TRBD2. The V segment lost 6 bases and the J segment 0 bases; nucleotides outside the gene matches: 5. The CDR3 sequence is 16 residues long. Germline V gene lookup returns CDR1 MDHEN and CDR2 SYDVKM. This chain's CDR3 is CASRTSGKGSTDTQYF. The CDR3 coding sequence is TGTGCCAGCAGGACTAGCGGGAAGGGTAGCACAGATACGCAGTATTTT.

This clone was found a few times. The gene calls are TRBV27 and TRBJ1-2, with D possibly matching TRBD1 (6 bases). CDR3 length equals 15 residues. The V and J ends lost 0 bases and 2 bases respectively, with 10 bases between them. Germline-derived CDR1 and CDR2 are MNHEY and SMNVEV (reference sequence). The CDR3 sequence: CASSLSWGLNYGYTF. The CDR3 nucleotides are TGTGCCAGCAGTTTATCCTGGGGGCTCAACTATGGCTACACCTTC.

In DNA, the CDR3 is TGCGCCAGCAGCTCGGACAGAGGTGGGAGCCCCCTCCACTTT. Translating gives CASSSDRGGSPLHF. V usage is TRBV5-1 and J usage is TRBJ1-6; D is perhaps TRBD1 (6 bases). This CDR3 is 14 amino acids long. Deletions cut 3 bases from V and 13 bases from J, with 17 bases between. Germline loops: CDR1 SGHRS, CDR2 YFSETQ.

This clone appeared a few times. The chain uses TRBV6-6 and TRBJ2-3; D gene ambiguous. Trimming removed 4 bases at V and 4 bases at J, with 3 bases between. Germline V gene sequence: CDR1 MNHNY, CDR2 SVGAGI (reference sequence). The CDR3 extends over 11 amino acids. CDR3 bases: TGTGCCAGCAGTTCTGCAGATACGCAGTATTTT. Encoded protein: CASSSADTQYF.

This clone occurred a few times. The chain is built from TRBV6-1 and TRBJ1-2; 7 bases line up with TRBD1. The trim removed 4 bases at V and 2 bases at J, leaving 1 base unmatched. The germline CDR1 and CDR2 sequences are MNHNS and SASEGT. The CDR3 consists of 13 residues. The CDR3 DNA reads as TGTGCCAGCAGTGTGGGACAGAACTATGGCTACACCTTC. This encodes CASSVGQNYGYTF.

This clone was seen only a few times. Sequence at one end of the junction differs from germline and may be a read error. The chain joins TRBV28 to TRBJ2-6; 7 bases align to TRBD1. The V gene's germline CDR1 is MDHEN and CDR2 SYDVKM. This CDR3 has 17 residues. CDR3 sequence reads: CASSPRDSVTGANGLTF. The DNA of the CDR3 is TGTGCCAGCAGTCCCCGGGACAGCGTCACTGGGGCCAACGGCCTGACTTTC.

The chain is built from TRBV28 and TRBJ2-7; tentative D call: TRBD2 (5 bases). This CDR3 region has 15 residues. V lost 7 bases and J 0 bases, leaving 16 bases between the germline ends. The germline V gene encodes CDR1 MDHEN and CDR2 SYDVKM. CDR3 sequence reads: CASTLSLGGSYEQYF. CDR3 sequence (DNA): TGTGCCAGCACCCTGAGTCTAGGAGGCTCCTACGAGCAGTACTTC.

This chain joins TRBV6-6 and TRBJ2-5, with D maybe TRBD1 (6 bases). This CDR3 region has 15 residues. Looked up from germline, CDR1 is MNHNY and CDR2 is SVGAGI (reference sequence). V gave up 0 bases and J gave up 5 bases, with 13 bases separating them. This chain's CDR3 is CASSYSPRRGETQYF. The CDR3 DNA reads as TGTGCCAGCAGTTACTCGCCCCGCAGGGGTGAGACCCAGTACTTC.

The CDR3 DNA sequence: TGTGCCAGCAGCCCCACAGGGGCGGTCGCAACTAATGAAAAACTGTTTTTT. This gives the protein CASSPTGAVATNEKLFF. This chain joins TRBV7-2 and TRBJ1-4, with TRBD1 matching over 7 bases. With 5 bases clipped from V and 0 bases from J, the junction kept 9 bases outside the gene matches. The germline V gene encodes CDR1 SGHTA and CDR2 FQGNSA. The CDR3 sequence is 17 residues long. Looking up the rest from reference TRBV7-2 and TRBJ1-4 gives the full variable domain: GAGVSQSPSNKVTEKGKDVELRCDPISGHTALYWYRQSLGQGLEFLIYFQGNSAPDKSGLPSDRFSAERTGGSVSTLTIQRTQQEDSAVYLCASSPTGAVATNEKLFFGSGTQLSVL.

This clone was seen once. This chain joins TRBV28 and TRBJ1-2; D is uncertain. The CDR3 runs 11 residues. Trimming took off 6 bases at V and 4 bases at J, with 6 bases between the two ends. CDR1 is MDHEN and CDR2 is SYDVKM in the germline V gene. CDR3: CASRGGYGYTF. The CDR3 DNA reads TGTGCCAGCAGGGGAGGCTATGGCTACACCTTC.

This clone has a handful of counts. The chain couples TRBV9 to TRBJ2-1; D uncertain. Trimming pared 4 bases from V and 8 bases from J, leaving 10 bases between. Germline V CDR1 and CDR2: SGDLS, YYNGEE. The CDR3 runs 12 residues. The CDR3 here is CASSPESDEQFF. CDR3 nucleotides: TGTGCCAGCAGCCCTGAAAGCGATGAGCAGTTCTTC.

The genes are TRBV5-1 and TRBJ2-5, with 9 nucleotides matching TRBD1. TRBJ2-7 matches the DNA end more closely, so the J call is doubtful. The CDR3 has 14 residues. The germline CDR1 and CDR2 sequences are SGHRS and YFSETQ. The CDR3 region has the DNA TGCGCCAGCAGCCCCCGGGACAGGGCTGGCGAGCAGTACTTC. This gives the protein CASSPRDRAGEQYF.

The CDR3 is CASSQVSGSNTGELFF. The CDR3 DNA is TGTGCCAGCAGCCAAGTGTCCGGGTCGAACACCGGGGAGCTGTTTTTT. The chain recombines TRBV4-2 with TRBJ2-2; D is unresolved. The CDR3 has 16 residues. Germline values: CDR1 LGHNA, CDR2 YNFKEQ. Trimming left V 1 base short and J 0 bases short, with 9 bases between.

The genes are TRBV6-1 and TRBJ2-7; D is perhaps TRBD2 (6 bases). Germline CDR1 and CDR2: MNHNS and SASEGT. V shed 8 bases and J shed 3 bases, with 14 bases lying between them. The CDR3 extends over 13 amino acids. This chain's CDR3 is CASPSGYLYEQYF. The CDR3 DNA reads TGTGCCAGCCCGAGCGGGTATCTCTACGAGCAGTACTTC.

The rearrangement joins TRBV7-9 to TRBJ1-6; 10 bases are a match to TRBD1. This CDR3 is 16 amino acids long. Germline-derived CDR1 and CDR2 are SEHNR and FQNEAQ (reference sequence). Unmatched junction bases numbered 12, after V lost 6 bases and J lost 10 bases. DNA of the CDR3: TGTGCCAGCAGACGCCAAGGGGGGACAGGGGAATCACCCCTCCACTTT. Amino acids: CASRRQGGTGESPLHF.

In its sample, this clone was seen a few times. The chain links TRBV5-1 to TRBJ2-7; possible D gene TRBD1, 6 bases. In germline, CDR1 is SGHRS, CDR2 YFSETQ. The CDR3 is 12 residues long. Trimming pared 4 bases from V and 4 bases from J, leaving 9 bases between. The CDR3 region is CASSAQGYEQYF. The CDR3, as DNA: TGCGCCAGCAGCGCACAGGGTTACGAGCAGTACTTC.

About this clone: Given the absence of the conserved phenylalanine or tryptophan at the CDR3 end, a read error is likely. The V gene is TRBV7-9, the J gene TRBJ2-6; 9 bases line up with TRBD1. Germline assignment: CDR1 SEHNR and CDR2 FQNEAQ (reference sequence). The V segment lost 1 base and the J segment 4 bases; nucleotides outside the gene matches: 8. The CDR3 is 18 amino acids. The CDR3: CASSLVLTGGLGANVLTS. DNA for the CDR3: TGTGCCAGCAGCTTAGTTCTAACAGGGGGCTTAGGGGCCAACGTCCTGACTTCC.

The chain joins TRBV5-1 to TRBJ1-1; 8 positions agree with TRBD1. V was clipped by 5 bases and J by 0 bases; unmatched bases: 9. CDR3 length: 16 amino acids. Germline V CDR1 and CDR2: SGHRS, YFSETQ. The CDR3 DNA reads TGCGCCAGCAGATTTCGGACAGGGCGGATGAACACTGAAGCTTTCTTT. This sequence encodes CASRFRTGRMNTEAFF.

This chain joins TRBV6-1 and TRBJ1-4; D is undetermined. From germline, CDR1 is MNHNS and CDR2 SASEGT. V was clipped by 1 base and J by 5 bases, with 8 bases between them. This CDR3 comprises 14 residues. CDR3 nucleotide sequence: TGTGCCAGCAGTGAAGGACCGACAAATGAAAAACTGTTTTTT. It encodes CASSEGPTNEKLFF.

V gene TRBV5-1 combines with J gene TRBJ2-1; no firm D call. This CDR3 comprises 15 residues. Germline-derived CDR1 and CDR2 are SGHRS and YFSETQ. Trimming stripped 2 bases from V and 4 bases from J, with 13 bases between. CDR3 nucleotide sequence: TGCGCCAGCAGCTTCCCCAGCGAAGGATACAATGAGCAGTTCTTC. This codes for CASSFPSEGYNEQFF.

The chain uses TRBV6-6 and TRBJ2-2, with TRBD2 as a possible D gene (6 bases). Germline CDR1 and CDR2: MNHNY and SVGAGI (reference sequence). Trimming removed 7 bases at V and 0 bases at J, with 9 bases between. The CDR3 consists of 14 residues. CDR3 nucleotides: TGTGCCAGCAAAGGAGGGCCGAACACCGGGGAGCTGTTTTTT. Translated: CASKGGPNTGELFF.

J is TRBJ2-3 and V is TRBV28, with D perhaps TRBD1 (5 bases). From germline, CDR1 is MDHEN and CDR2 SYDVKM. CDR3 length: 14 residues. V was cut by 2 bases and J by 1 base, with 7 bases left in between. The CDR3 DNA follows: TGTGCCAGCAGTTTACAAGGGGGCACAGATACGCAGTATTTT. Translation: CASSLQGGTDTQYF. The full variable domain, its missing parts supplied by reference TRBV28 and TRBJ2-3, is DVKVTQSSRYLVKRTGEKVFLECVQDMDHENMFWYRQDPGLGLRLIYFSYDVKMKEKGDIPEGYSVSREKKERFSLILESASTNQTSMYLCASSLQGGTDTQYFGPGTRLTVL.